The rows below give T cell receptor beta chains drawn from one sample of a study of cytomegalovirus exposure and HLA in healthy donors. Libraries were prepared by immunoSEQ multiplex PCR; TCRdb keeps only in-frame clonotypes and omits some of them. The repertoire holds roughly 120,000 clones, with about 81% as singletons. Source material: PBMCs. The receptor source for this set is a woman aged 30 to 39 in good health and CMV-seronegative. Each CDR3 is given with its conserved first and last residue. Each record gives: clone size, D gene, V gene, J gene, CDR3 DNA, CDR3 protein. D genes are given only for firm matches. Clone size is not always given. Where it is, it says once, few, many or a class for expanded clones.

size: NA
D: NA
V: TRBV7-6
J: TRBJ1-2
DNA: TGTGCCAGCAGCTTAGGGGACCCAGGGGAAGGCTACACCTTC
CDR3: CASSLGDPGEGYTF

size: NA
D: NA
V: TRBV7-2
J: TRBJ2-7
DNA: TGTGCCAGCAGTTTCCGGGACACCCACTACGAGCAGTACTTC
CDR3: CASSFRDTHYEQYF

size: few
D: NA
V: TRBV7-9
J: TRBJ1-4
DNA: TGTTCCAGCAGCTTAGGCGGCTTTAATGAAAAACTGTTTTTT
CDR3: CSSSLGGFNEKLFF

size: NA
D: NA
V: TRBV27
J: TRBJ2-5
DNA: TGTGCCAGCAGTCAGTCGCACCGTCAAGAGACCCAGTACTTC
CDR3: CASSQSHRQETQYF

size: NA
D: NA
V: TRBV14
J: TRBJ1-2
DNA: TGTGCCAGCAGCCAAGATCGAAGTAGACTCAGCCTAGCTAACTATGGCTACACCTTC
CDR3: CASSQDRSRLSLANYGYTF

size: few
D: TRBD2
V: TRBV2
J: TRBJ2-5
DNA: TGTGCCAGCAGTGGGGGACTAGCGGGGGGGAATCAAGAGACCCAGTACTTC
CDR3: CASSGGLAGGNQETQYF

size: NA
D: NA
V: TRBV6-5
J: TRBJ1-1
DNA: TGTGCCAGCAGCCCCGGGGGGGGCGAAGCTTTCTTT
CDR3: CASSPGGGEAFF

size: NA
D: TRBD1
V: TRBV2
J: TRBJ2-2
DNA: TGTGCCAGCACCGGGACAGAGTACACCGGGGAGCTGTTTTTT
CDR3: CASTGTEYTGELFF

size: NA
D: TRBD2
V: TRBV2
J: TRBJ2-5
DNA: TGTGCCAGCATAGGCCTAGCGGGGGACACCCAAGAGACCCAGTACTTC
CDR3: CASIGLAGDTQETQYF

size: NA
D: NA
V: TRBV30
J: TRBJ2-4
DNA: TGTGCCTGGATCCCTGGGGCAGGGCTGAGTCAGTACTTC
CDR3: CAWIPGAGLSQYF

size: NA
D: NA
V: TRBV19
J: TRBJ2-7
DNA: TGTGCCAGTAGTGTAAACAGGGACGAGCAGTACTTC
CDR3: CASSVNRDEQYF

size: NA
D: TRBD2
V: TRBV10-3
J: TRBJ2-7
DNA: TGTGCCATCAGTGAGCCCGGGACTAGCGGGAGATCCGAGCAGTACTTC
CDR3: CAISEPGTSGRSEQYF

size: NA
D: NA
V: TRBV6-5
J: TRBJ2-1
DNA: TGTGCCAGCACCCCAGGACAGTTCTCCTACAATGAGCAGTTCTTC
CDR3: CASTPGQFSYNEQFF

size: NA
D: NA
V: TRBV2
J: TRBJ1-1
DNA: TGTGCCAGCAGTGAGATTTGGGGAGGAACTTTCTTT
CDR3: CASSEIWGGTFF

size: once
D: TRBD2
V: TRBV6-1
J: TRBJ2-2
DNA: TGTGCCAGCAGTGAGGTATGGTTCGGACTAGCGGGAAACACCGGGGAGCTGTTTTTT
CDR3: CASSEVWFGLAGNTGELFF

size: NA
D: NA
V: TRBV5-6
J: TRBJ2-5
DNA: TGTGCCAGCAGCCCCCAGGGGCAAGAGACCCAGTACTTC
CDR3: CASSPQGQETQYF

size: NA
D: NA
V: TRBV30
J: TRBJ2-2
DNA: TGTGCCTGGAGCTTTTCGACAGGGAACACCGGGGAGCTGTTTTTT
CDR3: CAWSFSTGNTGELFF

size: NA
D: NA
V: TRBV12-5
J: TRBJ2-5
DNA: TGTGCTAGTGGTTTGGTGCCAGAGGGTGAGACCCAGTACTTC
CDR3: CASGLVPEGETQYF

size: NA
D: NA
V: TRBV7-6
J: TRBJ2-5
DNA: TGTGCCAGCAGTAGCTTACGGAGGCAGACCCAGTACTTC
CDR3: CASSSLRRQTQYF

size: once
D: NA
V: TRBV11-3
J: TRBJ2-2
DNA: TGTGCCAGCAGCTTACAGGGATCTACCGGGGAGCTGTTTTTT
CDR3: CASSLQGSTGELFF